This T cell receptor (beta chain) is drawn from a study of blood T cell repertoires in COVID-19. At the level of the study: T cells, B-cell-depleted T cells, or PBMCs provided the cDNA or gDNA that served as material.

Data came from immunoSEQ multiplex PCR; TCRdb stores just in-frame clones and leaves some out. The sample has some 140,000 clones, 65% to 80% seen once; the top ten hold roughly 3.6%. V was clipped by 6 bases and J by 2 bases, with 13 bases between them. Germline assignment: CDR1 KGHSH and CDR2 LQKENI. The CDR3 is 14 residues long. The sequenced sample consisted of peripheral blood. V is TRBV18 and J is TRBJ1-1; perhaps TRBD1 as D (6 bases). The clonotype originates from a man between 60 and 75 years old with acute or convalescent COVID-19. The CDR3 nucleotides are TGTGCCAGCTCGCAGACAGGAGGAAACACTGAAGCTTTCTTT. Translation gives CASSQTGGNTEAFF.